The clone carrying this T cell receptor beta chain was recorded at least ten times. The target antigen is unknown. The sample is drawn from a study of T-cell reconstitution after alpha-beta-depleted transplantation in children. Notes on the study in general: Roughly two months post-transplant, alpha-beta T cells reportedly originated from several hundred graft clones that had expanded. Some patients' high day-60 TCRbeta diversity was attributed to recipient cells surviving conditioning. It was newly produced T cells that mostly accounted for T-cell counts and diversity one year after transplant.

Unique molecular identifiers were used to barcode this TCRbeta library. TCRdb re-derived calls from the PCR reads in MiXCR, one entry per CDR3 protein. Of roughly 30,000 distinct CDR3 sequences detected, around 6.6% appear once; the ten largest clones hold over 25%. The sequence was obtained from a child under two years old who had a stem cell transplant for acute myeloid leukemia, so the T cells may come from the graft donor. Source: peripheral blood, taken 60 days after TCRalphabeta/CD19-depleted stem cell transplant.

The CDR3 DNA follows: TGTGCCACCAGTCGGACGGGATGGGGAAATGAGCAGTTCTTC. Its translation: CATSRTGWGNEQFF. V usage is TRBV24-1 and J usage is TRBJ2-1; weak D call: TRBD2 (5 bases). Germline CDR1 KGHDR, CDR2 SFDVKD. V was clipped by 6 bases and J by 7 bases, with 15 bases between them. The CDR3 is 14 amino acids.